The clone carrying this TCR beta chain was counted at least ten times. The antigen remains undetermined. The CDR3 sequence is 15 residues long. Trimming pared 5 bases from V and 4 bases from J, leaving 16 bases between. CDR1 and CDR2 (germline): MGHRA, YSYEKL. The data derive from a study of T-cell reconstitution after alpha-beta-depleted transplantation in children. The study, taken as a whole, reports: About two months after transplant, alpha-beta T cells reportedly came from several hundred expanded graft clones. T cells produced anew were the main source of T-cell counts and diversity one year after transplant. Some patients owed their high day-60 TCRbeta diversity to surviving recipient T cells and thymic progenitors.

Unique molecular identifiers were incorporated when the TCRbeta library was constructed. TCRdb passed the PCR reads through MiXCR, listing each CDR3 protein once. The data show hundreds of thousands of distinct CDR3 sequences, 6.5% to 10% seen once. The sample was PBMCs, mostly from graft donor cells, taken 180 days after TCRalphabeta/CD19-depleted stem cell transplant. The rearrangement joins TRBV4-1 to TRBJ2-3, with a weak D call TRBD2 (6 bases). This clonotype originated in a male patient under 18 who had a stem cell transplant for acute lymphoblastic leukemia, so the T cells may come from the graft donor. CDR3 sequence (DNA): TGCGCCAGCAGCTTCCCGATAGGAGGGGCAGATACGCAGTATTTT. This gives the protein CASSFPIGGADTQYF.